These 10 T cell receptor beta chains were sequenced from one sample in a study of T cells in Graves' hyperthyroidism and ophthalmopathy. TCR beta CDR3 regions were amplified from RNA. A first-round RT-PCR of the TCR CDR3 used the HTBI primer set. TCRdb analysed the multiplex PCR reads with MiXCR anew, one entry per CDR3 protein. The sample holds 560,000 or so distinct CDR3 sequences, 15% to 20% seen once. The material sequenced was blood. These TCRs come from a man aged 35 to 55 with Graves' ophthalmopathy.

On this clonotype: This may arise from a read error, as a much more abundant clone is one base away. V gene TRBV7-3 combines with J gene TRBJ2-3; 7 nucleotides agree with TRBD2. There are 17 residues in the CDR3. The V gene's germline CDR1 is SGHTA and CDR2 FQGTGA. The CDR3 nucleotides are TGTGTCAGCAGCTTAAGGGCCCGGACTAGATCCACAGATACGCAGTATTTT. Amino acids: CVSSLRARTRSTDTQYF.

This clonotype was counted at least ten times. The J gene is TRBJ1-5, the V gene TRBV2, with 9 nucleotides matching TRBD1. V lost 5 bases to trimming and J lost 4 bases; unmatched junction nucleotides: 3. This CDR3 spans 14 amino acids. The germline CDR1 and CDR2 sequences are SNHLY and FYNNEI. CDR3 amino acids: CASSRDRANQPQHF. CDR3 DNA: TGTGCCAGCAGTCGGGACAGGGCGAATCAGCCCCAGCATTTT.

This clonotype showed up many times. The chain joins TRBV28 to TRBJ2-7, with D perhaps matching TRBD1 (6 bases). The CDR3 runs to 18 residues. V was trimmed by 5 bases and J by 1 base, leaving 24 bases between them. Germline CDR1 and CDR2: MDHEN and SYDVKM. CDR3 in DNA: TGTGCCAGCAGTCCCTTCACAGGGATTCCCAACATTTCCTACGAGCAGTACTTC. It is translated as CASSPFTGIPNISYEQYF.

This sequence joins TRBV27 and TRBJ1-1, with D maybe TRBD1 (6 bases). Germline-derived CDR1 and CDR2 are MNHEY and SMNVEV (reference sequence). V was pared by 7 bases and J by 1 base, with 16 bases between. This CDR3 spans 15 amino acids. The CDR3 nucleotides read TGTGCCAGCACTATGTCAAGGGGGGCGAACACTGAAGCTTTCTTT. Its protein product is CASTMSRGANTEAFF.

This clonotype showed up many times. The chain joins TRBV28 to TRBJ1-5; D remains unclear. V lost 2 bases and J 0 bases, leaving 17 bases between the germline ends. This CDR3 spans 18 amino acids. The germline V gene has CDR1 MDHEN and CDR2 SYDVKM. CDR3 in DNA: TGTGCCAGCAGTTTAGGGCAGCAACCCTTTTATAGCAATCAGCCCCAGCATTTT. It is translated as CASSLGQQPFYSNQPQHF.

This clonotype was counted many times. One end of the junction does not line up with germline, which may come from a read error. The J gene is TRBJ1-5, the V gene TRBV2, with D unclear. The germline gives CDR1 SNHLY, CDR2 FYNNEI. The CDR3 loop spans 13 amino acids. The CDR3 DNA reads as TGTGCCAGCAGTGGGAGTTACAATCAGTCCCAGCATTTT. Its translation: CASSGSYNQSQHF. Complete variable domain (other parts from reference TRBV2 and TRBJ1-5): EPEVTQTPSHQVTQMGQEVILRCVPISNHLYFYWYRQILGQKVEFLVSFYNNEISEKSEIFDDQFSVERPDGSNFTLKIRSTKLEDSAMYFCASSGSYNQSQHFGDGTRLSIL.

This clonotype was observed many times. The chain recombines TRBV12-3 or TRBV12-4 with TRBJ1-1; TRBD1 aligns across 12 bases. V dropped 5 bases and J dropped 1; count of bases not matched to a gene: 14. There are 19 residues in the CDR3. CDR3 nucleotides: TGTGCCAGCAGTCGCACCGGGACAGGGGGCTTCGGGGGGAACACTGAAGCTTTCTTT. Its translation is CASSRTGTGGFGGNTEAFF.

This clonotype came up many times. The chain joins TRBV12-3 or TRBV12-4 to TRBJ2-1; TRBD2 agrees at 14 bases. Trimming cost V 5 bases and J 0 bases; bases outside gene matches: 6. The CDR3 runs 18 residues. The CDR3 protein is CASSQGLAGVPSYNEQFF. DNA for the CDR3: TGTGCCAGCAGTCAGGGACTAGCGGGGGTTCCCTCCTACAATGAGCAGTTCTTC.

The chain recombines TRBV19 with TRBJ1-1; D is uncertain. Germline V gene data show CDR1 as LNHDA and CDR2 as SQIVND (reference sequence). V gave up 4 bases and J gave up 4 bases, with 10 bases separating them. The length of the CDR3 is 13 residues. The CDR3 region is CASSTQPGTEAFF. The CDR3 nucleotides read TGTGCCAGTAGTACCCAACCAGGCACTGAAGCTTTCTTT.

This clonotype was found a few times. The gene calls are TRBV5-5 and TRBJ2-1, with a weak D call TRBD1 (5 bases). CDR1 is SGHKS, CDR2 YYEKEE, per germline (reference sequence). The CDR3 has 15 residues. Deletions cut 1 base from V and 3 bases from J, with 11 bases between. The CDR3 DNA sequence: TGTGCCAGCAGCTTGTCGGACACGTACTACAATGAGCAGTTCTTC. Its translation is CASSLSDTYYNEQFF.